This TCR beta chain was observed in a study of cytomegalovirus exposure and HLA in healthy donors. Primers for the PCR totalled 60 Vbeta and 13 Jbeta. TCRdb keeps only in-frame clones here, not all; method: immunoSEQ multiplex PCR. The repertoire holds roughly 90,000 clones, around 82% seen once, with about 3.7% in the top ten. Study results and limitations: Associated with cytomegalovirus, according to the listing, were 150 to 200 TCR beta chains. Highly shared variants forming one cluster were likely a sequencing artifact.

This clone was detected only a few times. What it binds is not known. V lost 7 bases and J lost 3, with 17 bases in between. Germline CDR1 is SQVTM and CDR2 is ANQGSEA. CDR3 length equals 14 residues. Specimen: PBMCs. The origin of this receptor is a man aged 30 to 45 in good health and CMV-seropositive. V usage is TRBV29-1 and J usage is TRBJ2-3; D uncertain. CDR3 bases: TGCAGCGGTGGCGGAGCATTTGGTACAGATACGCAGTATTTT. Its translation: CSGGGAFGTDTQYF.